The clone carrying this T cell receptor (beta chain) occurred a few times. Stated treatment: oral pan-JAK inhibitor, 5-10 mg twice daily. This entry belongs to a study of CD8+ T cells in alopecia areata. Following RNA extraction, reverse transcription yielded cDNA that acted as the sequencing template. Generated by immunoSEQ multiplex PCR, the TCRdb table keeps only in-frame clones and is missing some. The sample holds over 95,000 clones, 56% seen once. Germline V lookup: CDR1 SEHNR, CDR2 FQNEAQ (reference sequence). This CDR3 contains 11 residues. Trimming removed 8 bases from V and 8 bases from J, with 9 bases in between.

V usage is TRBV7-9 and J usage is TRBJ1-4, with D unclear. This clonotype originated in a human donor with alopecia areata. The specimen was CD4+ T cells sorted from blood, collected at week 24, from a patient treated with tofacitinib. This chain's CDR3 is CASGDMEKLFF. CDR3 sequence (DNA): TGTGCCAGCGGAGACATGGAAAAACTGTTTTTT.